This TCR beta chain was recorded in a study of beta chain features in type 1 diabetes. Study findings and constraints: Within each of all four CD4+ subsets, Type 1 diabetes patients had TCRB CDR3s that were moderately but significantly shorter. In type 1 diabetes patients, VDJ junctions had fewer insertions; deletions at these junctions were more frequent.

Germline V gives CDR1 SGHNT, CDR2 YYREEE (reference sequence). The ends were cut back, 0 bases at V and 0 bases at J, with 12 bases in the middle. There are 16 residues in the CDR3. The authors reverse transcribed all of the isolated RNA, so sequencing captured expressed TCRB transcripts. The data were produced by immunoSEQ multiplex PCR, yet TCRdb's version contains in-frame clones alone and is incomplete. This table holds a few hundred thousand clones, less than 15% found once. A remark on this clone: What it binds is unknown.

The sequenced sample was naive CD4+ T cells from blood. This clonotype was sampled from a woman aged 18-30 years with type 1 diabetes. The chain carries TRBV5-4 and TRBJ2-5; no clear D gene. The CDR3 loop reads CASSLAPGRHQETQYF. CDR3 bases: TGTGCCAGCAGCTTGGCCCCTGGGCGACACCAAGAGACCCAGTACTTC.